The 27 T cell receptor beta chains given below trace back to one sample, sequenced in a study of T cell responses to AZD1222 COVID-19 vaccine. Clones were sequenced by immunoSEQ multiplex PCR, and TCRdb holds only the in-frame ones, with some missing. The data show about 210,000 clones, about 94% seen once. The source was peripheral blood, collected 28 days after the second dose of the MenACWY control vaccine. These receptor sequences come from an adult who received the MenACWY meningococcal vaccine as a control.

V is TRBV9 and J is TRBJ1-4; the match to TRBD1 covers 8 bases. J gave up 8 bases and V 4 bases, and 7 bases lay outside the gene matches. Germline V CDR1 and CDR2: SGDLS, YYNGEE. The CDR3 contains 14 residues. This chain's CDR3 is CASSSTGEREKLFF. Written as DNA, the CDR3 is TGTGCCAGCAGCTCGACAGGGGAAAGGGAAAAACTGTTTTTT.

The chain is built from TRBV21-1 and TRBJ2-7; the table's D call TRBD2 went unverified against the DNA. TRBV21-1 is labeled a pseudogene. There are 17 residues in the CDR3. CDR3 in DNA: TGTGCCAGCAGCAATCCCCCTATGCGGGAGACGTACTACGAGCAGTACTTC. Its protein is CASSNPPMRETYYEQYF.

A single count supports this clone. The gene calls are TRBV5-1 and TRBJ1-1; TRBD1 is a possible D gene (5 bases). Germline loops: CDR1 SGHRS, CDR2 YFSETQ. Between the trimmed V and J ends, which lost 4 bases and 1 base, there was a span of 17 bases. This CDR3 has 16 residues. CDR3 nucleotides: TGCGCCAGCAGCCTGGGAGGGGATTTATGGAACACTGAAGCTTTCTTT. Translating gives CASSLGGDLWNTEAFF.

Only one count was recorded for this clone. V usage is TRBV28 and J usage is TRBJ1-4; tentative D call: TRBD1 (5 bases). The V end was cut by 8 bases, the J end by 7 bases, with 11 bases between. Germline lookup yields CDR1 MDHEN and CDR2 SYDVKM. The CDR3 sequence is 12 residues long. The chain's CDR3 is CASGTVLEKLFF. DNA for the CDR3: TGTGCCAGCGGGACTGTGCTTGAAAAACTGTTTTTT.

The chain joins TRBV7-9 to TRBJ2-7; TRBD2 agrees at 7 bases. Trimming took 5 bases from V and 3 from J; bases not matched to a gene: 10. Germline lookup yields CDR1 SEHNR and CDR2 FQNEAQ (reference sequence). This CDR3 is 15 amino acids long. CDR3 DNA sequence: TGTGCCAGCAGCCCGATAGCGGGTAATTTCTACGAGCAGTACTTC. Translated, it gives CASSPIAGNFYEQYF.

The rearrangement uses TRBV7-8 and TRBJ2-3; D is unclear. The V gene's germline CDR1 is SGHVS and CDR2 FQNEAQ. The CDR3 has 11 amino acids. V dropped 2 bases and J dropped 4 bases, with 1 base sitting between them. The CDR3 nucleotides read TGTGCCAGCAGCTTATCAGATACGCAGTATTTT. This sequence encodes CASSLSDTQYF.

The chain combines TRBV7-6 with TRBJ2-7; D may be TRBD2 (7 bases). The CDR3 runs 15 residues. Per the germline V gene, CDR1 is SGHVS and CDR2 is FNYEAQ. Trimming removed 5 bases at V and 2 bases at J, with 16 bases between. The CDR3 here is CASSPTAGDTYEQYF. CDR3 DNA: TGTGCCAGCAGCCCAACGGCGGGGGACACCTACGAGCAGTACTTC.

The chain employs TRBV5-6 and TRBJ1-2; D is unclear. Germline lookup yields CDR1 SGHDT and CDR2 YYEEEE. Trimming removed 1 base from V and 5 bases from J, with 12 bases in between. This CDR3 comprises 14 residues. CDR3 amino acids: CASSLYVFGYGYTF. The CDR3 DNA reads TGTGCCAGCAGCTTGTACGTATTCGGGTATGGCTACACCTTC.

The CDR3 spells CASSLLEGVRNEQFF. The CDR3 DNA follows: TGTGCCAGCAGCTTACTAGAGGGGGTTAGGAATGAGCAGTTCTTC. The V and J genes are TRBV7-3 and TRBJ2-1; a weak D match, TRBD1 (6 bases). This CDR3 has 15 residues. The germline V gene encodes CDR1 SGHTA and CDR2 FQGTGA. V shed 2 bases and J shed 7 bases, with 15 bases lying between them.

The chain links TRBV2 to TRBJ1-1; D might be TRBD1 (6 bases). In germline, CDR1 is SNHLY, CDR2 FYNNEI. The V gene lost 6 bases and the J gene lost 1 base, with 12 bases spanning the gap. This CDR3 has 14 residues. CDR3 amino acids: CASRLTQGNTEAFF. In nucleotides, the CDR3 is TGTGCCAGCAGGTTAACACAGGGGAACACTGAAGCTTTCTTT.

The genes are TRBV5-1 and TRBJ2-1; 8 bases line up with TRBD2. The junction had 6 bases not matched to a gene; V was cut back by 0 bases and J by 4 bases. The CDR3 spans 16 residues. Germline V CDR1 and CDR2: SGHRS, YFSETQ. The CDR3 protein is CASSLDRGGTYNEQFF. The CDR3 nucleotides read TGCGCCAGCAGCTTGGATCGGGGGGGAACATACAATGAGCAGTTCTTC.

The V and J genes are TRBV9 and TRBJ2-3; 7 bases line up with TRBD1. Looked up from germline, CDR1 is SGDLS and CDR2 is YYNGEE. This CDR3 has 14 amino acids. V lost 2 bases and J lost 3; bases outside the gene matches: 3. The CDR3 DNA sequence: TGTGCCAGCAGCGTGACGACAGGGACAGATACGCAGTATTTT. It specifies CASSVTTGTDTQYF.

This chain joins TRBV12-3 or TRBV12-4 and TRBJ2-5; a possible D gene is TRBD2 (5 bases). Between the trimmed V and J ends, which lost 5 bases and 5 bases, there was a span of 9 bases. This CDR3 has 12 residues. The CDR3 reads CASSPPGETQYF. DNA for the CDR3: TGTGCCAGCAGTCCGCCGGGGGAGACCCAGTACTTC.

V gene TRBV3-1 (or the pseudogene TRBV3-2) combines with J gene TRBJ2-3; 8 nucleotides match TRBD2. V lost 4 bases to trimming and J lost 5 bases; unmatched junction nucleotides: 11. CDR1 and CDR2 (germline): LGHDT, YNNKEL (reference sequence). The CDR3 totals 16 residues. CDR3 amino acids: CASSPLAGSGVDTQYF. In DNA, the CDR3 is TGTGCCAGCAGCCCTTTAGCGGGATCGGGTGTAGATACGCAGTATTTT.

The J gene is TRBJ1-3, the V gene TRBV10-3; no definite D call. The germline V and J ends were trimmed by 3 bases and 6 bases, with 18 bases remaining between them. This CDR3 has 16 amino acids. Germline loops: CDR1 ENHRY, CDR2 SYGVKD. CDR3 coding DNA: TGTGCCATCAGTGATGACGTTACGGGGTATTCAAACACCATATATTTT. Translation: CAISDDVTGYSNTIYF.

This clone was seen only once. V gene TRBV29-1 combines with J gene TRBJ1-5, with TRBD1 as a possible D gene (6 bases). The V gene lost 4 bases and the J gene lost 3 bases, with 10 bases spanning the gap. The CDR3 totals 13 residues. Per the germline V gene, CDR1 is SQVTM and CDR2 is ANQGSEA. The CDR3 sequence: CSVGGGNNQPQHF. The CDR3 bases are TGCAGCGTTGGAGGGGGAAACAATCAGCCCCAGCATTTT. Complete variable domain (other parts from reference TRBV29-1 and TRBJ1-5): SAVISQKPSRDICQRGTSLTIQCQVDSQVTMMFWYRQQPGQSLTLIATANQGSEATYESGFVIDKFPISRPNLTFSTLTVSNMSPEDSSIYLCSVGGGNNQPQHFGDGTRLSIL.

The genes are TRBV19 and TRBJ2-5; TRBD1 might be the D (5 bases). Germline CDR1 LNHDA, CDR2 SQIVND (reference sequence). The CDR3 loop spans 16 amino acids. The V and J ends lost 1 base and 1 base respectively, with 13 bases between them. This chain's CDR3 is CASSIGPGYPQETQYF. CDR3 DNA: TGTGCCAGTAGTATAGGCCCAGGGTACCCCCAAGAGACCCAGTACTTC. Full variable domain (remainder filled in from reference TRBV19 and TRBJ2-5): DGGITQSPKYLFRKEGQNVTLSCEQNLNHDAMYWYRQDPGQGLRLIYYSQIVNDFQKGDIAEGYSVSREKKESFPLTVTSAQKNPTAFYLCASSIGPGYPQETQYFGPGTRLLVL.

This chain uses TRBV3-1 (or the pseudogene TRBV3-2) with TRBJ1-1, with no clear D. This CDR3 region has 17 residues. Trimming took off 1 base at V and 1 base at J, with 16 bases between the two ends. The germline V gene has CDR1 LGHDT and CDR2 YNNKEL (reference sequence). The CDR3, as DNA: TGTGCCAGCAGCCAAGGGCCGAGTGTGAGATCGAACACTGAAGCTTTCTTT. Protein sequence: CASSQGPSVRSNTEAFF.

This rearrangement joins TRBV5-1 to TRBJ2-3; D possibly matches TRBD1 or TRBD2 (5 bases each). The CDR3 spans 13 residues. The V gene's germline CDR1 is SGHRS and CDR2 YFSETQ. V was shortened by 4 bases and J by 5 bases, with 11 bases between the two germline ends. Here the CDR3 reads CASSDGTEDTQYF. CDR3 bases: TGCGCCAGCAGCGATGGGACGGAAGATACGCAGTATTTT. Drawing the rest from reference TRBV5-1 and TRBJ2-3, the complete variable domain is KAGVTQTPRYLIKTRGQQVTLSCSPISGHRSVSWYQQTPGQGLQFLFEYFSETQRNKGNFPGRFSGRQFSNSRSEMNVSTLELGDSALYLCASSDGTEDTQYFGPGTRLTVL.

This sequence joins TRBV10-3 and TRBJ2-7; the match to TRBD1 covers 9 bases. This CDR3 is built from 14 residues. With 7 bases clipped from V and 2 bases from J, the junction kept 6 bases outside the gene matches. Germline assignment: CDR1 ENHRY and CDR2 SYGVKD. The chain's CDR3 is CAITGTGRTYEQYF. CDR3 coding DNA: TGTGCCATCACCGGGACAGGGAGAACCTACGAGCAGTACTTC.

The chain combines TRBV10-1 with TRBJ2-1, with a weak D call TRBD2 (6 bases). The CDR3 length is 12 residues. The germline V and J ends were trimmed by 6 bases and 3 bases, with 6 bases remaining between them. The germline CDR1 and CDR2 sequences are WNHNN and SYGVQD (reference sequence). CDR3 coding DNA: TGCGCCAGCAGGCGGGGCTACAATGAGCAGTTCTTC. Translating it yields CASRRGYNEQFF.

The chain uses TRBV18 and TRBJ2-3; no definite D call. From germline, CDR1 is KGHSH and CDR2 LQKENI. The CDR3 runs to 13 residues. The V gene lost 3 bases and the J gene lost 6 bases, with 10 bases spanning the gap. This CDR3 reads CASSPLDQDTQYF. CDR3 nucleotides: TGTGCCAGCTCACCCCTTGATCAGGATACGCAGTATTTT.

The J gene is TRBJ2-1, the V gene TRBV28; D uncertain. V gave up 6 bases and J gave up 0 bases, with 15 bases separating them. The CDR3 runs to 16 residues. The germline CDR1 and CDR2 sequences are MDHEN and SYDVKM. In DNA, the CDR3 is TGTGCCAGCAGCTCGCCCGGCGTTAGCTCCTACAATGAGCAGTTCTTC. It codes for CASSSPGVSSYNEQFF.

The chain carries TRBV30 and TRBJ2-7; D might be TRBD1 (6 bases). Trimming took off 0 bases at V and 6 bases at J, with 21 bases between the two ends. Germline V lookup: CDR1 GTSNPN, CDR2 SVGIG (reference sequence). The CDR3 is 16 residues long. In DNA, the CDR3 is TGTGCCTGGAGTGTTAGTCCCCTTTTTCAGGGGAGCGAGCAGTACTTC. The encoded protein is CAWSVSPLFQGSEQYF.

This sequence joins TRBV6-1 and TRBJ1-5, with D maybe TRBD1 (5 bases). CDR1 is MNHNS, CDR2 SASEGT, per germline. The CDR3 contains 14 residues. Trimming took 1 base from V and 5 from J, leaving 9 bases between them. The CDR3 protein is CASSEDGGYQPQHF. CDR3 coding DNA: TGTGCCAGCAGTGAAGACGGGGGGTATCAGCCCCAGCATTTT.

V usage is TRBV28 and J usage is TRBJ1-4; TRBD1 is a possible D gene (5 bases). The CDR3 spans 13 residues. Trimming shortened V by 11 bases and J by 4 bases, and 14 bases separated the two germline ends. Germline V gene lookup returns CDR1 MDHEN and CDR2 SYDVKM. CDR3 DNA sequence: TGTGCCTGTAGGGGACGGTATAATGAAAAACTGTTTTTT. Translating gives CACRGRYNEKLFF. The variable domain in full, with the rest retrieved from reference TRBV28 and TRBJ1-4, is DVKVTQSSRYLVKRTGEKVFLECVQDMDHENMFWYRQDPGLGLRLIYFSYDVKMKEKGDIPEGYSVSREKKERFSLILESASTNQTSMYLCACRGRYNEKLFFGSGTQLSVL.

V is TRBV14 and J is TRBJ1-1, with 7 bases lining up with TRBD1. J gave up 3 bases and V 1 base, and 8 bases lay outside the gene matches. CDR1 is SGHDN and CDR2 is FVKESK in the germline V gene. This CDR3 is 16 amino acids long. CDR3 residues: CASSQVGRGPDTEAFF. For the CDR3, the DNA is TGTGCCAGCAGCCAAGTTGGTAGGGGGCCGGACACTGAAGCTTTCTTT.